The 23 T cell receptor beta chains given below trace back to one sample, sequenced in a study of cytomegalovirus exposure and HLA in healthy donors. It was with 60 Vbeta and 13 Jbeta primers that the PCR ran. Only in-frame clones appear in the TCRdb table, and some are missing; sequencing was by immunoSEQ multiplex PCR. This sample yields some 120,000 clones, of which about 82% are seen a single time; around 2.1% belongs to the top ten. Sequenced sample: PBMCs. Source of these receptors: a man in his fifties in good health and CMV-seronegative.

The gene calls are TRBV7-9 and TRBJ2-4; perhaps TRBD2 as D (7 bases). The CDR3 length is 17 residues. The V end lost 0 bases, the J end lost 0 bases, and 12 bases lay between the germline ends. Germline CDR1 SEHNR, CDR2 FQNEAQ (reference sequence). The CDR3 DNA is TGTGCCAGCAGCTTAGCATCTCGGGGGGCAGCCAAAAACATTCAGTACTTC. Translating gives CASSLASRGAAKNIQYF.

The gene calls are TRBV7-2 and TRBJ1-3; 8 bases line up with TRBD1. CDR3 size: 15 residues. The germline V gene has CDR1 SGHTA and CDR2 FQGNSA. The V segment lost 2 bases and the J segment 5 bases; nucleotides outside the gene matches: 5. As DNA, the CDR3 is TGTGCCAGCAGCTTACAGACAGGGGAACGAAACACCATATATTTT. It translates to CASSLQTGERNTIYF.

The chain couples TRBV6-4 to TRBJ2-3, with D maybe TRBD2 (7 bases). Per the germline V gene, CDR1 is MRHNA and CDR2 is SNTAGT. Trimming cost V 2 bases and J 4 bases, with 10 bases left between them. The CDR3 length is 14 residues. The CDR3 DNA reads as TGTGCCAGCAGTGACCGGGGGGCCGCAGATACGCAGTATTTT. It codes for CASSDRGAADTQYF.

This sequence joins TRBV5-1 and TRBJ2-1; D ambiguous. This CDR3 is built from 13 residues. Germline V gives CDR1 SGHRS, CDR2 YFSETQ. The germline V and J ends were trimmed by 0 bases and 8 bases, with 9 bases remaining between them. The CDR3 here is CASSLVSVYEQFF. CDR3 nucleotide sequence: TGCGCCAGCAGCTTGGTTTCGGTATATGAGCAGTTCTTC.

This chain connects TRBV5-1 to TRBJ1-6; no definite D call. V was cut by 0 bases and J by 0 bases, with 4 bases left in between. The germline V gene has CDR1 SGHRS and CDR2 YFSETQ. The CDR3 consists of 15 residues. CDR3 sequence reads: CASSLGSSYNSPLHF. The CDR3 coding sequence is TGCGCCAGCAGCTTGGGGAGCTCCTATAATTCACCCCTCCACTTT.

The chain couples TRBV10-3 to TRBJ1-1; 8 positions match TRBD1. The ends lost 3 bases at V and 3 bases at J; junction bases unmatched: 6. Germline V gives CDR1 ENHRY, CDR2 SYGVKD. The CDR3 extends over 15 amino acids. CDR3: CAISDTDRGDTEAFF. CDR3 DNA: TGTGCCATCAGTGATACAGACAGGGGTGACACTGAAGCTTTCTTT.

The DNA of the CDR3 is TGTGCCAGCAGCTCCGCAGGGCCAACTAATGAAAAACTGTTTTTT. Translating gives CASSSAGPTNEKLFF. The rearrangement joins TRBV5-6 to TRBJ1-4; D perhaps matches TRBD1 (5 bases). CDR3 length: 15 amino acids. V dropped 3 bases and J dropped 0 bases, with 9 bases sitting between them. In germline, CDR1 is SGHDT, CDR2 YYEEEE.

J is TRBJ1-5 and V is TRBV15; D is uncertain. This CDR3 comprises 15 residues. Germline-derived CDR1 and CDR2 are LNHNV and YYDKDF (reference sequence). The V gene lost 0 bases and the J gene lost 3 bases, with 9 bases spanning the gap. The CDR3 loop is CATSRELASNQPQHF. Written as DNA, the CDR3 is TGTGCCACCAGCAGAGAGTTGGCATCCAATCAGCCCCAGCATTTT. The full variable domain, with the rest looked up from reference TRBV15 and TRBJ1-5, is DAMVIQNPRYQVTQFGKPVTLSCSQTLNHNVMYWYQQKSSQAPKLLFHYYDKDFNNEADTPDNFQSRRPNTSFCFLDIRSPGLGDTAMYLCATSRELASNQPQHFGDGTRLSIL.

This CDR3 is CASSQEFMARSAGQPQHF. DNA for the CDR3: TGCGCCAGCAGCCAAGAATTTATGGCCAGGTCGGCAGGACAGCCCCAGCATTTT. The chain has TRBV4-1 and TRBJ1-5; D remains unclear. CDR3 length: 18 amino acids. Germline V gene data show CDR1 as MGHRA and CDR2 as YSYEKL. Trimming cost V 0 bases and J 7 bases, with 22 bases left between them.

Remarks on this clone: Other nucleotide sequences from this sample produce the same CDR3. The chain couples TRBV5-4 to TRBJ2-7; 10 bases align to TRBD1. The CDR3 spans 14 residues. Germline V gives CDR1 SGHNT, CDR2 YYREEE (reference sequence). With V trimmed by 4 bases and J by 2 bases, 3 bases remained unmatched. In DNA form, the CDR3 reads TGTGCCAGCAGCCTGGACAGGGGGACCTACGAGCAGTACGTC. Encoded protein: CASSLDRGTYEQYV.

The chain is built from TRBV2 and TRBJ2-1, with TRBD1 identical over 7 bases. Germline V lookup: CDR1 SNHLY, CDR2 FYNNEI. The ends lost 9 bases at V and 6 bases at J; junction bases unmatched: 5. CDR3 length equals 12 residues. The DNA of the CDR3 is TGTGCCAGTAGGGGGCCGGGCAATGAGCAGTTCTTC. It encodes CASRGPGNEQFF.

The chain couples TRBV5-6 to TRBJ1-4; 7 bases agree with TRBD1. This CDR3 is 15 amino acids long. The V and J ends lost 4 bases and 8 bases, in that order; junction bases with no gene match: 11. Germline values: CDR1 SGHDT, CDR2 YYEEEE. The CDR3 sequence: CASSLVTGHREKLFF. The CDR3 nucleotides are TGTGCCAGCAGCCTCGTGACAGGGCATAGAGAAAAACTGTTTTTT. The full variable domain, completed using reference TRBV5-6 and TRBJ1-4, is DAGVTQSPTHLIKTRGQQVTLRCSPKSGHDTVSWYQQALGQGPQFIFQYYEEEERQRGNFPDRFSGHQFPNYSSELNVNALLLGDSALYLCASSLVTGHREKLFFGSGTQLSVL.

This clone was picked up a small number of times. V gene TRBV11-2 combines with J gene TRBJ2-2; D is ambiguous. Trimming left V 5 bases short and J 9 bases short, with 10 bases between. CDR1 and CDR2 from the germline V gene are SGHAT and FQNNGV. There are 12 residues in the CDR3. In nucleotides, the CDR3 is TGTGCCAGCAGCCGAGGAACCCGGGAGCTGTTTTTT. Translation: CASSRGTRELFF.

The chain links TRBV15 to TRBJ2-2; no reliable D call. The germline gives CDR1 LNHNV, CDR2 YYDKDF (reference sequence). The CDR3 is 16 residues long. Trimming left V 3 bases short and J 0 bases short, with 11 bases between. CDR3 coding DNA: TGTGCCACCAGCAGTAAGCCCGCGGCGAACACCGGGGAGCTGTTTTTT. Its protein product is CATSSKPAANTGELFF.

The genes are TRBV21-1 and TRBJ2-4; the table gives TRBD1 as D, unverified against the DNA. TRBV21-1 is shown as a pseudogene. The CDR3 sequence is 15 residues long. CDR3 sequence: CASSSKVLRGVLAHF. DNA for the CDR3: TGTGCCAGCAGCAGCAAGGTACTTAGGGGCGTCCTCGCGCACTTC.

The genes are TRBV19 and TRBJ2-1, with D possibly matching TRBD1 (6 bases). CDR1 is LNHDA and CDR2 is SQIVND in the germline V gene (reference sequence). This CDR3 comprises 14 residues. Trimming took off 6 bases at V and 15 bases at J, with 24 bases between the two ends. As DNA, the CDR3 is TGTGCCAGTAGCTCAGGGGATAGGGCTAGCCGGCTGTTCTTC. It yields the protein CASSSGDRASRLFF.

This chain links TRBV2 with TRBJ2-3; tentative D call: TRBD1 (6 bases). Germline V gene sequence: CDR1 SNHLY, CDR2 FYNNEI. There are 14 residues in the CDR3. Deletions cut 6 bases from V and 4 bases from J, with 14 bases between. The CDR3 loop is CASSVDRLPDTQYF. The CDR3 nucleotides are TGTGCCAGCAGCGTAGACAGGTTGCCAGATACGCAGTATTTT.

The chain carries TRBV19 and TRBJ1-6; 11 bases map to TRBD1. Per the germline V gene, CDR1 is LNHDA and CDR2 is SQIVND (reference sequence). The length of the CDR3 is 17 residues. V was pared by 6 bases and J by 11 bases, with 15 bases of the junction left unmatched. CDR3 in DNA: TGTGCCAGTAGCCGTCGGGGGGGGACAGGGGGTTCGGCACCCCTCCACTTT. Encoded protein: CASSRRGGTGGSAPLHF.

The chain recombines TRBV27 with TRBJ2-3; D gene uncertain. The germline V gene encodes CDR1 MNHEY and CDR2 SMNVEV (reference sequence). CDR3 length: 13 residues. Trimming shortened V by 4 bases and J by 4 bases, and 9 bases separated the two germline ends. The CDR3 nucleotides are TGTGCCAGCAGTTATAGCCGAGCAGATACGCAGTATTTT. As protein: CASSYSRADTQYF.

This chain uses TRBV15 with TRBJ1-5; D remains unclear. CDR1 and CDR2 from the germline V gene are LNHNV and YYDKDF (reference sequence). CDR3 length: 15 residues. The V end was cut by 0 bases, the J end by 1 base, with 7 bases between. The CDR3, as DNA: TGTGCCACCAGCAGAGAACGGGAGAGCAATCAGCCCCAGCATTTT. Translation gives CATSRERESNQPQHF. Full variable domain (remainder filled in from reference TRBV15 and TRBJ1-5): DAMVIQNPRYQVTQFGKPVTLSCSQTLNHNVMYWYQQKSSQAPKLLFHYYDKDFNNEADTPDNFQSRRPNTSFCFLDIRSPGLGDTAMYLCATSRERESNQPQHFGDGTRLSIL.

The V and J genes are TRBV6-5 and TRBJ2-1; TRBD1 matches 7 bases. The CDR3 length is 14 residues. The trim removed 5 bases at V and 2 bases at J, leaving 3 bases unmatched. Germline CDR1 and CDR2: MNHEY and SVGAGI. The CDR3 region is CASSNRGTYNEQFF. CDR3 sequence (DNA): TGTGCCAGCAGTAACAGGGGTACCTACAATGAGCAGTTCTTC.

The chain uses TRBV5-4 and TRBJ2-1; a possible D gene is TRBD2 (5 bases). Germline-derived CDR1 and CDR2 are SGHNT and YYREEE (reference sequence). V was clipped by 4 bases and J by 7 bases, with 12 bases between them. The CDR3 has 13 amino acids. The CDR3 nucleotides are TGTGCCAGCAGCCCGGGGATGGGGAATGAGCAGTTCTTC. Its translation: CASSPGMGNEQFF.

This clone came up a few times. The genes are TRBV5-1 and TRBJ1-1, with D maybe TRBD1 (5 bases). Germline CDR1 and CDR2: SGHRS and YFSETQ. This CDR3 comprises 14 residues. V lost 1 base to trimming and J lost 4 bases, with 11 bases between them. CDR3 DNA sequence: TGCGCCAGCAGCTTGTCAGGGCGGGGCACTGAAGCTTTCTTT. Encoded protein: CASSLSGRGTEAFF.